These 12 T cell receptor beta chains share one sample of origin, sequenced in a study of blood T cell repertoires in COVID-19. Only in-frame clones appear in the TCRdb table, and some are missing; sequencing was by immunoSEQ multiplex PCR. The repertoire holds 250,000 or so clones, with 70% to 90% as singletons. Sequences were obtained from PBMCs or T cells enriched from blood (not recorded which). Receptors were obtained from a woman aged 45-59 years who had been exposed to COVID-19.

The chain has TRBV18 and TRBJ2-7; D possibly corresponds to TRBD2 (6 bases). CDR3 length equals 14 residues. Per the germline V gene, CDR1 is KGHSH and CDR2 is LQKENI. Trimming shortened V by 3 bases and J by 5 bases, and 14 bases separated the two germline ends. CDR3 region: CASSPGTSIHEQYF. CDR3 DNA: TGTGCCAGCTCACCCGGGACTTCAATCCACGAGCAGTACTTC.

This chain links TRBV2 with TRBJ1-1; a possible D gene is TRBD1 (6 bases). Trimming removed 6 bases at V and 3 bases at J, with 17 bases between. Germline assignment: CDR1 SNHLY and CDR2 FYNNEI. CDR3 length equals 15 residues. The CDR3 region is CASRPGGPLDTEAFF. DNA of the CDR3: TGTGCCAGCAGGCCGGGGGGGCCACTTGACACTGAAGCTTTCTTT.

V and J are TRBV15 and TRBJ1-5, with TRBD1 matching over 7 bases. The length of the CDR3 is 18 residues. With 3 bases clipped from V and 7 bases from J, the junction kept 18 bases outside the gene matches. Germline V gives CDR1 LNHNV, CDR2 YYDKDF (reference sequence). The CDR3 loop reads CATSRTTGLDRALQPQHF. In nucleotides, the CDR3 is TGTGCCACCAGCAGGACCACCGGCCTAGACAGGGCTCTCCAGCCCCAGCATTTT.

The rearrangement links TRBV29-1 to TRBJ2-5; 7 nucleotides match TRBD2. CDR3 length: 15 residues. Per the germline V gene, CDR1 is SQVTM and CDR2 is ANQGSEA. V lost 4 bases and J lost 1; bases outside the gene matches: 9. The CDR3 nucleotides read TGCAGCGTTGGCGGCGGGGGTTGGGGCCAAGAGACCCAGTACTTC. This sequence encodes CSVGGGGWGQETQYF.

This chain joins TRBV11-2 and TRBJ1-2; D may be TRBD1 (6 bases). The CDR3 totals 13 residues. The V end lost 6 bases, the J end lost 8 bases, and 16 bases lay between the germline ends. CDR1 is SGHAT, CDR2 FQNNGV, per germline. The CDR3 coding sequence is TGTGCCAGCAGTCCAACTCAGGGGTTCGGCTACACCTTC. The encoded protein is CASSPTQGFGYTF.

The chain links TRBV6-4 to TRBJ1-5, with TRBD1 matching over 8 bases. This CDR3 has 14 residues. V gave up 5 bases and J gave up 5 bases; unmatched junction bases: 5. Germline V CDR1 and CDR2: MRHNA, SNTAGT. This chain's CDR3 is CASSNRGGDQPQHF. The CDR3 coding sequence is TGTGCCAGCAGTAACAGGGGGGGGGATCAGCCCCAGCATTTT.

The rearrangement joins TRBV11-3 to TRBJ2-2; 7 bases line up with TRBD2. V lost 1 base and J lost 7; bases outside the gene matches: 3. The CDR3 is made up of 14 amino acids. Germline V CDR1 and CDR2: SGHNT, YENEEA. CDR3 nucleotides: TGTGCCAGCAGCTTAGCAGCGGGGCACGGGGAGCTGTTTTTT. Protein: CASSLAAGHGELFF.

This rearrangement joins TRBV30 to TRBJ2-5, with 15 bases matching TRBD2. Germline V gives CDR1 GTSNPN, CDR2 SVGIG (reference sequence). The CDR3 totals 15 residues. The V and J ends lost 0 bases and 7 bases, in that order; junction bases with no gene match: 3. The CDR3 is CAWSVRTSGGVTQYF. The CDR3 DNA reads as TGTGCCTGGAGTGTACGGACTAGCGGGGGGGTGACCCAGTACTTC. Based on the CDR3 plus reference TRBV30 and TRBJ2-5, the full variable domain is SQTIHQWPATLVQPVGSPLSLECTVEGTSNPNLYWYRQAAGRGLQLLFYSVGIGQISSEVPQNLSASRPQDRQFILSSKKLLLSDSGFYLCAWSVRTSGGVTQYFGPGTRLLVL.

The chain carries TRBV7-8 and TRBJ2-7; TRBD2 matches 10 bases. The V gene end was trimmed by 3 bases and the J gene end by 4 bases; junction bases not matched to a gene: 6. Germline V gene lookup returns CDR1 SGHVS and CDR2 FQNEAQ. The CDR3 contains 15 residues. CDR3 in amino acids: CASSFERGGIYEQYF. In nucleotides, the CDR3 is TGTGCCAGCAGCTTCGAGCGGGGGGGCATATACGAGCAGTACTTC.

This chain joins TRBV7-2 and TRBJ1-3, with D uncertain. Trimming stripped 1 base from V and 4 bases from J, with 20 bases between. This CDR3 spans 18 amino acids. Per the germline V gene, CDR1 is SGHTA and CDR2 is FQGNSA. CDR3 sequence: CASSLVSTRGSGGNTIYF. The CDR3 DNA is TGTGCCAGCAGCTTAGTGTCCACCCGAGGGAGCGGAGGAAACACCATATATTTT.

The CDR3 sequence is CASSLEDTIYF. The CDR3 coding sequence is TGTGCCAGCAGTTTGGAGGACACCATATATTTT. The genes are TRBV12-3 or TRBV12-4 and TRBJ1-3; no clear D gene. This CDR3 is 11 amino acids long. V was pared by 3 bases and J by 8 bases, with 5 bases between.

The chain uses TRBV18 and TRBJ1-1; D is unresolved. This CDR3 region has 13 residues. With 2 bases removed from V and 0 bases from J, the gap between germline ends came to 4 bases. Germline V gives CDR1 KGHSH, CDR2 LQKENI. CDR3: CASSPEMNTEAFF. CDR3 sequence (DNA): TGTGCCAGCTCACCAGAGATGAACACTGAAGCTTTCTTT.